These 28 T cell receptor beta chains came from one sample sequenced in a study of shared clonotypes between healthy human individuals. Using immunoSEQ multiplex PCR, the repertoire was profiled, and TCRdb retains in-frame clones only, with some absent. Here the sample spans some 2,000,000 clones, approximately 95% being singletons. Source material: naive CD4+ T cells sorted from blood. Subset noted: CD45RA+ positively selected. These receptors were collected from a man aged 18-30 years in good health.

The chain recombines TRBV6-1 with TRBJ2-7, with 10 positions matching TRBD1. This CDR3 region has 14 residues. V lost 3 bases to trimming and J lost 6 bases; unmatched junction nucleotides: 5. The germline gives CDR1 MNHNS, CDR2 SASEGT. The CDR3 sequence is CASSEGTGEREQYF. The CDR3 nucleotides are TGTGCCAGCAGTGAGGGGACAGGGGAACGCGAGCAGTACTTC.

The V and J genes are TRBV29-1 and TRBJ2-2; tentatively, D is TRBD2 (7 bases). Trimming took 4 bases from V and 4 from J, leaving 19 bases between them. This CDR3 contains 16 residues. The germline CDR1 and CDR2 sequences are SQVTM and ANQGSEA. The CDR3 is CSVVLTGRESTGELFF. The DNA for the CDR3 is TGCAGCGTTGTCCTCACAGGGAGGGAGAGCACCGGGGAGCTGTTTTTT.

The CDR3 DNA sequence: TGCGCCAGCAGCAATCCGGGACAGGCAGAAGATACGCAGTATTTT. This gives the protein CASSNPGQAEDTQYF. V is TRBV5-1 and J is TRBJ2-3, with 8 nucleotides matching TRBD1. V lost 4 bases to trimming and J lost 5 bases; unmatched junction nucleotides: 9. Germline assignment: CDR1 SGHRS and CDR2 YFSETQ. There are 15 residues in the CDR3.

This chain uses TRBV9 with TRBJ2-3; TRBD2 matches 7 bases. This CDR3 is built from 18 residues. Per germline, CDR1 SGDLS and CDR2 YYNGEE. V trimming: 2 bases; J trimming: 0 bases; junction bases outside the gene matches: 12. The CDR3 is CASSVDPGTTASTDTQYF. Written as DNA, the CDR3 is TGTGCCAGCAGCGTGGACCCAGGGACTACAGCTAGCACAGATACGCAGTATTTT. Supplemented by reference TRBV9 and TRBJ2-3, the full variable domain reads DSGVTQTPKHLITATGQRVTLRCSPRSGDLSVYWYQQSLDQGLQFLIQYYNGEERAKGNILERFSAQQFPDLHSELNLSSLELGDSALYFCASSVDPGTTASTDTQYFGPGTRLTVL.

V usage is TRBV30 and J usage is TRBJ1-1; TRBD1 is a possible D gene (5 bases). Trimming shortened V by 0 bases and J by 4 bases, and 9 bases separated the two germline ends. Germline CDR1 GTSNPN, CDR2 SVGIG (reference sequence). The CDR3 sequence is 13 residues long. This CDR3 reads CAWSVQAGTEAFF. The CDR3 DNA sequence: TGTGCCTGGAGTGTACAGGCGGGCACTGAAGCTTTCTTT.

This rearrangement joins TRBV10-2 to TRBJ2-3, with TRBD2 identical over 7 bases. CDR3 length equals 16 residues. CDR1 WSHSY and CDR2 SAAADI come from the germline V gene. V lost 1 base, J lost 0 bases, and 4 bases stayed unmatched. DNA for the CDR3: TGCGCCAGCAGTGAGTTTGGACTAGGGAGCACAGATACGCAGTATTTT. Encoded protein: CASSEFGLGSTDTQYF.

CDR3 nucleotides: TGTGCCAGTAGCCTTACAGGGGTTTATGGCTACACCTTC. It encodes CASSLTGVYGYTF. V is TRBV19 and J is TRBJ1-2, with 7 positions matching TRBD1. Germline V CDR1 and CDR2: LNHDA, SQIVND (reference sequence). V lost 6 bases and J lost 5; bases outside the gene matches: 6. This CDR3 is built from 13 residues.

V and J are TRBV18 and TRBJ2-7; unclear D gene. V lost 3 bases and J lost 4, with 10 bases in between. Germline V gene lookup returns CDR1 KGHSH and CDR2 LQKENI. This CDR3 contains 13 residues. The CDR3 loop reads CASSPTIGYEQYF. CDR3 nucleotides: TGTGCCAGCTCACCCACTATCGGTTACGAGCAGTACTTC.

Turning to this clone: Distinct nucleotide sequences in the sample also encode this CDR3. This chain links TRBV6-5 with TRBJ2-7; TRBD2 might be the D (6 bases). V lost 5 bases, J lost 1 base, and 12 bases lay in between. The CDR3 totals 14 residues. Germline lookup yields CDR1 MNHEY and CDR2 SVGAGI. The CDR3 reads CASSRTGTSYEQYF. CDR3 coding DNA: TGTGCCAGCAGTCGAACCGGGACTTCCTACGAGCAGTACTTC.

The chain has TRBV18 and TRBJ2-1, with D hard to call. Trimming cost V 4 bases and J 4 bases, with 20 bases left between them. The germline V gene has CDR1 KGHSH and CDR2 LQKENI. The CDR3 is 17 residues long. CDR3 loop: CASSLLAPTDTYNEQFF. The CDR3 DNA follows: TGTGCCAGCTCACTACTTGCTCCTACAGACACATACAATGAGCAGTTCTTC. Complete variable domain (other parts from reference TRBV18 and TRBJ2-1): NAGVMQNPRHLVRRRGQEARLRCSPMKGHSHVYWYRQLPEEGLKFMVYLQKENIIDESGMPKERFSAEFPKEGPSILRIQQVVRGDSAAYFCASSLLAPTDTYNEQFFGPGTRLTVL.

The gene calls are TRBV18 and TRBJ2-5; TRBD1 is a possible D gene (6 bases). The V end was cut by 4 bases, the J end by 9 bases, with 18 bases between. Germline CDR1 and CDR2: KGHSH and LQKENI. The CDR3 has 14 residues. The CDR3 sequence: CASSRGLSPEAQYF. DNA of the CDR3: TGTGCCAGCTCACGGGGGCTCTCACCGGAGGCCCAGTACTTC.

The chain uses TRBV29-1 and TRBJ2-2; D is unclear. V lost 1 base, J lost 5 bases, and 5 bases lay in between. The CDR3 runs 12 residues. CDR1 is SQVTM, CDR2 ANQGSEA, per germline. CDR3 loop: CSVEAKTGELFF. DNA for the CDR3: TGCAGCGTTGAAGCCAAGACCGGGGAGCTGTTTTTT.

The chain uses TRBV19 and TRBJ1-1; the match to TRBD1 covers 8 bases. V lost 2 bases and J lost 4; bases outside the gene matches: 3. The germline V gene encodes CDR1 LNHDA and CDR2 SQIVND (reference sequence). The CDR3 covers 14 residues. CDR3 protein: CASSIQGASTEAFF. As DNA, the CDR3 is TGTGCCAGTAGTATACAGGGGGCTAGCACTGAAGCTTTCTTT.

Note on this clone: The junction differs from germline at one of its ends, possibly a read error. The rearrangement joins TRBV10-3 to TRBJ2-2; D call uncertain. CDR3 size: 12 residues. Germline values: CDR1 ENHRY, CDR2 SYGVKD. The CDR3 DNA reads TGCCGGCCTCTGGGCGTACACGGGGAGCTGTTTTTT. Its translation: CRPLGVHGELFF.

This chain joins TRBV10-3 and TRBJ1-1, with D possibly being TRBD1 (5 bases). The CDR3 covers 13 residues. Trimming stripped 5 bases from V and 1 base from J, with 8 bases between. CDR1 is ENHRY and CDR2 is SYGVKD in the germline V gene. The CDR3: CAISSTENTEAFF. The DNA of the CDR3 is TGTGCCATCAGTTCGACAGAGAACACTGAAGCTTTCTTT.

The genes are TRBV6-1 and TRBJ1-5, with D possibly TRBD1 on 6 matching bases. The CDR3 covers 12 residues. Germline V gene sequence: CDR1 MNHNS, CDR2 SASEGT. Trimming left V 8 bases short and J 4 bases short, with 9 bases between. The CDR3 reads CASRTANQPQHF. The CDR3 nucleotides read TGTGCCAGCCGGACAGCGAATCAGCCCCAGCATTTT.

CDR3: CASSVSSGSGLTQYF. The CDR3 DNA follows: TGTGCCAGCAGTGTCTCTAGCGGGAGCGGACTGACCCAGTACTTC. The chain joins TRBV2 to TRBJ2-5, with TRBD2 matching over 10 bases. V shed 4 bases, J shed 7 bases, and the junction held 9 bases outside the gene matches. Looked up from germline, CDR1 is SNHLY and CDR2 is FYNNEI. The CDR3 covers 15 residues.

The V and J genes are TRBV7-2 and TRBJ1-5, with D tentatively TRBD1 (5 bases). V dropped 5 bases and J dropped 4 bases, with 12 bases sitting between them. This CDR3 has 14 residues. The germline gives CDR1 SGHTA, CDR2 FQGNSA. CDR3 protein: CASSPRWGNQPQHF. In DNA, the CDR3 is TGTGCCAGCAGCCCTCGTTGGGGGAATCAGCCCCAGCATTTT.

This chain uses TRBV29-1 with TRBJ2-7; D is ambiguous. The CDR3 contains 11 residues. The ends were cut back, 4 bases at V and 5 bases at J, with 9 bases in the middle. Germline CDR1 SQVTM, CDR2 ANQGSEA. The CDR3 region is CSVAVGDEQYF. The CDR3 DNA is TGCAGCGTTGCTGTCGGCGACGAGCAGTACTTC.

J is TRBJ1-5 and V is TRBV6-1; TRBD1 matches at 7 bases. Looked up from germline, CDR1 is MNHNS and CDR2 is SASEGT. With V trimmed by 10 bases and J by 7 bases, 16 bases remained unmatched. The CDR3 runs 15 residues. This chain's CDR3 is CATRPGTERFQPQHF. CDR3 nucleotide sequence: TGTGCCACCCGACCCGGGACAGAGAGATTCCAGCCCCAGCATTTT.

In the case of this clone: Other DNA sequences of this sample code for an identical CDR3. This rearrangement joins TRBV6-5 to TRBJ1-1; 8 bases match TRBD1. The germline gives CDR1 MNHEY, CDR2 SVGAGI. V gave up 9 bases and J gave up 5 bases; unmatched junction bases: 2. This CDR3 region has 11 residues. CDR3 nucleotides: TGTGCCAGTTACAGGGGGACTGAAGCTTTCTTT. This sequence encodes CASYRGTEAFF.

The rearrangement links TRBV18 to TRBJ1-4; D possibly corresponds to TRBD1 (6 bases). Trimming cost V 5 bases and J 5 bases, with 9 bases left between them. This CDR3 region has 13 residues. The germline V gene encodes CDR1 KGHSH and CDR2 LQKENI. The CDR3 reads CASSTGRNEKLFF. CDR3 DNA sequence: TGTGCCAGCTCAACAGGGAGAAATGAAAAACTGTTTTTT.

V and J are TRBV10-3 and TRBJ1-4; the D is unclear. CDR3 size: 17 residues. Trimming removed 3 bases at V and 1 base at J, with 15 bases between. Germline assignment: CDR1 ENHRY and CDR2 SYGVKD. The CDR3 loop is CAISDTGPRGTNEKLFF. CDR3 sequence (DNA): TGTGCCATCAGTGACACCGGGCCCCGAGGAACTAATGAAAAACTGTTTTTT.

The chain employs TRBV11-2 and TRBJ1-5; unclear D gene. The CDR3 runs to 13 residues. V shed 3 bases and J shed 7 bases, with 10 bases lying between them. Germline CDR1 SGHAT, CDR2 FQNNGV. Written as DNA, the CDR3 is TGTGCCAGCAGCTTGAAGGGTGACCAGCCCCAGCATTTT. This translates into CASSLKGDQPQHF.

Comments on this clone: The sample carries other DNA sequences with the same CDR3. This chain links TRBV11-3 with TRBJ2-1, with D perhaps matching TRBD2 (6 bases). The CDR3 is 14 amino acids. CDR1 and CDR2 (germline): SGHNT, YENEEA. V lost 1 base and J 3 bases, leaving 7 bases between the germline ends. CDR3 in DNA: TGTGCCAGCAGCTTAGGCGGGGTCTACAATGAGCAGTTCTTC. Protein sequence: CASSLGGVYNEQFF.

J is TRBJ1-1 and V is TRBV5-4; 10 bases map to TRBD1. Germline V gives CDR1 SGHNT, CDR2 YYREEE (reference sequence). V lost 3 bases, J lost 1 base, and 3 bases stayed unmatched. CDR3 size: 15 residues. CDR3 region: CASSWGDRGNTEAFF. The DNA of the CDR3 is TGTGCCAGCAGCTGGGGGGACAGGGGGAACACTGAAGCTTTCTTT.

The CDR3 here is CASSLTSGSLETQYF. CDR3 coding DNA: TGTGCCAGCAGCTTGACTAGCGGGAGTTTAGAGACCCAGTACTTC. J is TRBJ2-5 and V is TRBV5-4, with 11 bases that match TRBD2. CDR3 length: 15 amino acids. J was trimmed by 4 bases and V by 1 base; bases with no gene match: 3. The germline CDR1 and CDR2 sequences are SGHNT and YYREEE (reference sequence).

The chain carries TRBV14 and TRBJ1-1; D not certain. Trimming pared 4 bases from V and 7 bases from J, leaving 13 bases between. CDR1 SGHDN and CDR2 FVKESK come from the germline V gene. The CDR3 contains 13 residues. Here the CDR3 reads CASSRFGPIEAFF. CDR3 sequence (DNA): TGTGCCAGCAGCCGCTTCGGACCGATTGAAGCTTTCTTT.